Each of the 26 T cell receptor beta chains below was sequenced from the same sample in a study of CD4 T cells in relation to SARS-CoV-2 and coronaviruses. Unexposed donor CD4+ T cells date from 2011-2018, before the COVID-19 pandemic. After approximately ten days of culture, CD4+ T cells were isolated. Measured with immunoSEQ multiplex PCR; TCRdb has only the in-frame clones, and not every one. The profile shows tens of thousands of clones, about 79% of them singletons. No cognate antigen is known for these TCRs. The sequenced sample was CD4+ T cells from PBMCs, cultured in vitro. These receptors were collected from a human donor in good health.

This clone was found once. The V gene is TRBV5-4, the J gene TRBJ2-4, with a tentative D call TRBD1 (5 bases). Germline assignment: CDR1 SGHNT and CDR2 YYREEE (reference sequence). The CDR3 is made up of 14 amino acids. Trimming shortened V by 3 bases and J by 4 bases, and 11 bases separated the two germline ends. The CDR3 DNA reads TGTGCCAGCAGCTCTACGACAGCAAAAAACATTCAGTACTTC. Amino acids: CASSSTTAKNIQYF.

The chain joins TRBV27 to TRBJ1-3; 7 bases match TRBD1. The V gene's germline CDR1 is MNHEY and CDR2 SMNVEV (reference sequence). The V segment lost 6 bases and the J segment 5 bases; nucleotides outside the gene matches: 7. The CDR3 extends over 14 amino acids. CDR3: CASRTKGGRNTIYF. The CDR3 nucleotides are TGTGCCAGCAGAACCAAAGGGGGCCGAAACACCATATATTTT.

The gene calls are TRBV29-1 and TRBJ1-2, with 7 bases lining up with TRBD1. From germline, CDR1 is SQVTM and CDR2 ANQGSEA. This CDR3 has 13 amino acids. V lost 6 bases, J lost 3 bases, and 7 bases stayed unmatched. This chain's CDR3 is CSVIGQDHYGYTF. The CDR3 DNA reads TGCAGCGTGATTGGACAGGACCACTATGGCTACACCTTC.

The chain has TRBV4-1 and TRBJ2-2; possible D gene TRBD2, 6 bases. Germline V gene sequence: CDR1 MGHRA, CDR2 YSYEKL. V shed 4 bases and J shed 7 bases, with 16 bases lying between them. The CDR3 sequence is 15 residues long. The CDR3 is CASSRGGVVGGELFF. The CDR3 bases are TGCGCCAGCAGCCGAGGAGGGGTGGTTGGCGGGGAGCTGTTTTTT.

This clone appeared once. The chain couples TRBV2 to TRBJ1-3; D unclear. The germline gives CDR1 SNHLY, CDR2 FYNNEI. V lost 4 bases, J lost 1 base, and 5 bases lay in between. This CDR3 comprises 13 residues. CDR3 amino acids: CASSALSGNTIYF. The DNA of the CDR3 is TGTGCCAGCAGTGCCCTTTCTGGAAACACCATATATTTT.

In its sample, this clone was seen a few times. V usage is TRBV12-3 or TRBV12-4 and J usage is TRBJ1-5; no clear D. This CDR3 is built from 13 residues. V was pared by 1 base and J by 7 bases, with 8 bases between. The CDR3 DNA reads as TGTGCCAGCAGTTTAGATCTCGGCCAGCCCCAGCATTTT. This translates into CASSLDLGQPQHF.

The rearrangement uses TRBV12-3 or TRBV12-4 and TRBJ2-7, with no clear D. This CDR3 is built from 13 residues. The V gene lost 1 base and the J gene lost 2 bases, with 6 bases spanning the gap. CDR3 loop: CASSLGAAYEQYF. The CDR3 DNA reads as TGTGCCAGCAGTTTAGGGGCTGCCTACGAGCAGTACTTC.

The rearrangement uses TRBV7-2 and TRBJ2-2; 10 positions match TRBD2. V trimming: 3 bases; J trimming: 4 bases; junction bases outside the gene matches: 5. The germline V gene has CDR1 SGHTA and CDR2 FQGNSA. The CDR3 covers 16 residues. CDR3 nucleotide sequence: TGTGCCAGCAGCTTCAGCGGGGGGGTTGGCACCGGGGAGCTGTTTTTT. Its protein product is CASSFSGGVGTGELFF.

The chain employs TRBV28 and TRBJ2-3; 9 bases agree with TRBD1. V lost 10 bases, J lost 1 base, and 3 bases stayed unmatched. This CDR3 comprises 13 residues. The germline gives CDR1 MDHEN, CDR2 SYDVKM. The CDR3 is CATRTGGTDTQYF. The CDR3 bases are TGTGCCACCCGGACAGGGGGCACAGATACGCAGTATTTT. Full variable domain (outside the CDR3, taken from reference TRBV28 and TRBJ2-3): DVKVTQSSRYLVKRTGEKVFLECVQDMDHENMFWYRQDPGLGLRLIYFSYDVKMKEKGDIPEGYSVSREKKERFSLILESASTNQTSMYLCATRTGGTDTQYFGPGTRLTVL.

V is TRBV18 and J is TRBJ2-5; D gene ambiguous. V lost 6 bases and J 4 bases, leaving 9 bases between the germline ends. This CDR3 comprises 12 residues. Germline values: CDR1 KGHSH, CDR2 LQKENI. The CDR3 protein is CASSEVGETQYF. The CDR3 DNA is TGTGCCAGCTCCGAGGTGGGAGAGACCCAGTACTTC.

This chain uses TRBV19 with TRBJ2-1; TRBD1 might be the D (5 bases). V lost 6 bases to trimming and J lost 0 bases, with 9 bases between them. This CDR3 has 14 residues. Germline V gene sequence: CDR1 LNHDA, CDR2 SQIVND (reference sequence). The CDR3 coding sequence is TGTGCCAGTAGCTTCGACAGCTCCTACAATGAGCAGTTCTTC. Amino acids: CASSFDSSYNEQFF.

The rearrangement links TRBV30 to TRBJ2-7; unclear D gene. From germline, CDR1 is GTSNPN and CDR2 SVGIG (reference sequence). The ends were cut back, 2 bases at V and 5 bases at J, with 19 bases in the middle. The CDR3 contains 15 residues. CDR3 region: CAWSQNTGFLDEQYF. For the CDR3, the DNA is TGTGCCTGGAGTCAGAACACCGGGTTCCTCGACGAGCAGTACTTC.

The chain combines TRBV29-1 with TRBJ2-5; no firm D call. This CDR3 has 11 amino acids. Trimming left V 4 bases short and J 1 base short, with 4 bases between. From germline, CDR1 is SQVTM and CDR2 ANQGSEA. The CDR3 DNA follows: TGCAGCGTTGCAATCCAAGAGACCCAGTACTTC. Encoded protein: CSVAIQETQYF. The variable domain in full, with the rest retrieved from reference TRBV29-1 and TRBJ2-5, is SAVISQKPSRDICQRGTSLTIQCQVDSQVTMMFWYRQQPGQSLTLIATANQGSEATYESGFVIDKFPISRPNLTFSTLTVSNMSPEDSSIYLCSVAIQETQYFGPGTRLLVL.

The CDR3 reads CASSLERGRDLNTEAFF. For the CDR3, the DNA is TGCGCCAGCAGCTTGGAGCGGGGTCGAGACTTGAACACTGAAGCTTTCTTT. The J gene is TRBJ1-1, the V gene TRBV5-1; no clear D gene. V lost 0 bases and J lost 0, with 15 bases in between. The germline CDR1 and CDR2 sequences are SGHRS and YFSETQ. CDR3 length equals 17 residues.

This clone showed up just once. The V call is TRBV5-6, the J call TRBJ1-1, with unresolved D. Germline V CDR1 and CDR2: SGHDT, YYEEEE. The CDR3 length is 12 residues. V lost 4 bases and J 5 bases, leaving 9 bases between the germline ends. The CDR3: CASSRQRTEAFF. The CDR3 nucleotides are TGTGCCAGCAGCCGTCAAAGGACTGAAGCTTTCTTT.

This chain connects TRBV5-1 to TRBJ2-7; tentatively, D is TRBD2 (5 bases). The CDR3 is made up of 14 amino acids. Looked up from germline, CDR1 is SGHRS and CDR2 is YFSETQ. V lost 6 bases, J lost 0 bases, and 13 bases lay in between. This CDR3 is CASTQRTGSYEQYF. CDR3 nucleotide sequence: TGCGCCAGCACCCAGCGGACGGGCTCCTACGAGCAGTACTTC.

The chain employs TRBV10-2 and TRBJ1-1; no clear D gene. CDR3 length: 14 residues. CDR1 and CDR2 from the germline V gene are WSHSY and SAAADI. Between the trimmed V and J ends, which lost 5 bases and 0 bases, there was a span of 10 bases. In nucleotides, the CDR3 is TGCGCCAGCAGTTCGAGGGTCCTGAACACTGAAGCTTTCTTT. Translation: CASSSRVLNTEAFF.

The J gene is TRBJ2-5, the V gene TRBV7-2, with 9 nucleotides matching TRBD1. Germline loops: CDR1 SGHTA, CDR2 FQGNSA. Unmatched junction bases numbered 6, after V lost 8 bases and J lost 5 bases. The CDR3 is made up of 13 amino acids. The CDR3, as DNA: TGTGCCAGCCGACAGGGGGTGTGGGAGACCCAGTACTTC. It translates to CASRQGVWETQYF.

The J gene is TRBJ1-5, the V gene TRBV11-2, with D maybe TRBD1 (5 bases). Germline CDR1 is SGHAT and CDR2 is FQNNGV. This CDR3 spans 12 amino acids. V shed 1 base and J shed 12 bases, with 10 bases lying between them. This CDR3 reads CASSLGRGVQHF. Written as DNA, the CDR3 is TGTGCCAGCAGCTTAGGCCGGGGGGTCCAGCATTTT.

Only one count was recorded for this clone. The J gene is TRBJ1-1, the V gene TRBV3-1 (or the pseudogene TRBV3-2), with D unclear. V was trimmed by 5 bases and J by 10 bases, leaving 11 bases between them. Germline CDR1 is LGHDT and CDR2 is YNNKEL (reference sequence). The CDR3 consists of 11 residues. The CDR3 DNA reads TGTGCCAGCAGCGCGGGTGTTTTAGCTTTCTTT. Its translation: CASSAGVLAFF.

V is TRBV29-1 and J is TRBJ2-5; the D gene is possibly TRBD1 (5 bases). In germline, CDR1 is SQVTM, CDR2 ANQGSEA. V was shortened by 3 bases and J by 4 bases, with 15 bases between the two germline ends. This CDR3 comprises 14 residues. CDR3 bases: TGCAGCGTTGACCATCAGGGTCGGAGAGAGACCCAGTACTTC. Amino acids: CSVDHQGRRETQYF.

By proportion, this clone is medium-sized. The chain uses TRBV19 and TRBJ2-5; either TRBD1 or TRBD2 may supply D (5 bases each). The CDR3 is 13 amino acids. The V end was cut by 5 bases, the J end by 5 bases, with 12 bases between. CDR1 is LNHDA, CDR2 SQIVND, per germline (reference sequence). CDR3 sequence: CASSEGRYETQYF. CDR3 coding DNA: TGTGCCAGTAGTGAGGGACGCTATGAGACCCAGTACTTC.

The chain recombines TRBV19 with TRBJ2-2; TRBD2 agrees at 8 bases. This CDR3 region has 18 residues. With 0 bases clipped from V and 7 bases from J, the junction kept 13 bases outside the gene matches. CDR1 is LNHDA and CDR2 is SQIVND in the germline V gene (reference sequence). CDR3 coding DNA: TGTGCCAGTAGTATAGAGGGCGGGAGCGGGGGCCGGAACGGGGAGCTGTTTTTT. Its protein is CASSIEGGSGGRNGELFF.

This chain uses TRBV7-2 with TRBJ2-1; 7 bases fit TRBD2. The length of the CDR3 is 15 residues. V gave up 5 bases and J gave up 7 bases; unmatched junction bases: 11. CDR1 SGHTA and CDR2 FQGNSA come from the germline V gene. The CDR3 protein is CASSQTLGGRNEQFF. In nucleotides, the CDR3 is TGTGCCAGCAGCCAAACGTTGGGAGGGAGGAATGAGCAGTTCTTC. Based on the CDR3 plus reference TRBV7-2 and TRBJ2-1, the full variable domain is GAGVSQSPSNKVTEKGKDVELRCDPISGHTALYWYRQSLGQGLEFLIYFQGNSAPDKSGLPSDRFSAERTGGSVSTLTIQRTQQEDSAVYLCASSQTLGGRNEQFFGPGTRLTVL.

The rearrangement links TRBV7-2 to TRBJ1-6, with unresolved D. Trimming shortened V by 8 bases and J by 6 bases, and 11 bases separated the two germline ends. The CDR3 length is 13 residues. Germline lookup yields CDR1 SGHTA and CDR2 FQGNSA. This chain's CDR3 is CASVSLPNSPLHF. In DNA form, the CDR3 reads TGTGCCAGCGTCTCCCTACCTAATTCACCCCTCCACTTT. Supplemented by reference TRBV7-2 and TRBJ1-6, the full variable domain reads GAGVSQSPSNKVTEKGKDVELRCDPISGHTALYWYRQSLGQGLEFLIYFQGNSAPDKSGLPSDRFSAERTGGSVSTLTIQRTQQEDSAVYLCASVSLPNSPLHFGNGTRLTVT.

The chain is built from TRBV6-1 and TRBJ1-5, with D perhaps TRBD1 (5 bases). Germline-derived CDR1 and CDR2 are MNHNS and SASEGT. Trimming removed 1 base from V and 6 bases from J, with 13 bases in between. The CDR3 consists of 15 residues. CDR3 bases: TGTGCCAGCAGTGAAGACGCCAGGGCGAGTCAGCCCCAGCATTTT. Its protein product is CASSEDARASQPQHF.